This entry lists 27 T cell receptor beta chains sequenced from one sample in a study of early T cells in non-severe SARS-CoV-2 infection. MiXCR was run by TCRdb on the 5' RACE reads, yielding one entry per CDR3 protein. Among approximately 84,000 distinct CDR3 sequences, roughly an eighth were seen once, and the ten largest hold roughly 6%. The sequenced sample consisted of whole blood. All receptors derive from an adult who was a healthcare worker with PCR-confirmed SARS-CoV-2 infection or an uninfected control (not recorded which).

This clonotype was found many times. J is TRBJ2-2 and V is TRBV20-1; D not resolved. The length of the CDR3 is 13 residues. The germline gives CDR1 DFQATT, CDR2 SNEGSKA (reference sequence). Trimming stripped 7 bases from V and 3 bases from J, with 12 bases between. In nucleotides, the CDR3 is TGCAGTGGGTCGGCACGATACACCGGGGAGCTGTTTTTT. It is translated as CSGSARYTGELFF.

This clonotype has more than one count but fewer than ten. The V and J genes are TRBV5-1 and TRBJ1-5; D gene unclear. Trimming removed 0 bases at V and 7 bases at J, with 8 bases between. The CDR3 contains 13 residues. Germline CDR1 and CDR2: SGHRS and YFSETQ. CDR3 protein: CASSLVGGQPQHF. Written as DNA, the CDR3 is TGCGCCAGCAGCTTGGTTGGTGGCCAGCCCCAGCATTTT. The whole variable domain, remainder taken from reference TRBV5-1 and TRBJ1-5, is KAGVTQTPRYLIKTRGQQVTLSCSPISGHRSVSWYQQTPGQGLQFLFEYFSETQRNKGNFPGRFSGRQFSNSRSEMNVSTLELGDSALYLCASSLVGGQPQHFGDGTRLSIL.

The sample holds many counts of this clonotype. The chain uses TRBV29-1 and TRBJ2-3, with 7 bases aligning to TRBD1. Looked up from germline, CDR1 is SQVTM and CDR2 is ANQGSEA. Trimming at V came to 3 bases and at J to 2 bases, leaving 14 bases not matched to a gene. This CDR3 comprises 17 residues. CDR3 amino acids: CSVEGVWDSRNTDTQYF. The CDR3 region has the DNA TGCAGCGTTGAGGGCGTGTGGGACAGCCGGAACACAGATACGCAGTATTTT.

This clonotype was picked up many times. V usage is TRBV6-6 and J usage is TRBJ1-6; D perhaps matches TRBD1 (5 bases). Germline V CDR1 and CDR2: MNHNY, SVGAGI (reference sequence). The CDR3 is made up of 14 amino acids. Between the trimmed V and J ends, which lost 4 bases and 7 bases, there was a span of 11 bases. The CDR3 loop reads CASSSKGSNSPLHF. The CDR3 coding sequence is TGTGCCAGCAGTTCCAAGGGGAGCAATTCACCCCTCCACTTT.

The chain employs TRBV7-9 and TRBJ2-5; no reliable D call. V was pared by 1 base and J by 1 base, with 7 bases between. Per germline, CDR1 SEHNR and CDR2 FQNEAQ (reference sequence). CDR3 size: 14 residues. CDR3 coding DNA: TGTGCCAGCAGCTTAGAGGCCGTCCAAGAGACCCAGTACTTC. It codes for CASSLEAVQETQYF.

This sequence joins TRBV12-3 or TRBV12-4 and TRBJ2-6; D is uncertain. The V and J ends lost 6 bases and 4 bases respectively, with 7 bases between them. The CDR3 loop spans 13 amino acids. For the CDR3, the DNA is TGTGCCAGCAGCACCCGAGGGGCCAACGTCCTGACTTTC. This gives the protein CASSTRGANVLTF.

In its sample, this clonotype ranks as medium-sized (0.01 to 0.1%). The rearrangement uses TRBV7-6 and TRBJ2-7, with D maybe TRBD2 (6 bases). Per germline, CDR1 SGHVS and CDR2 FNYEAQ. Trimming removed 5 bases at V and 2 bases at J, with 13 bases between. CDR3 size: 14 residues. As DNA, the CDR3 is TGTGCCAGCAGCCCCCGACTAGGTACCTACGAGCAGTACTTC. This encodes CASSPRLGTYEQYF.

The CDR3 protein is CASQGAQNDSPLHF. The CDR3 DNA sequence: TGTGCCTCACAGGGGGCGCAGAATGATTCACCCCTCCACTTT. This chain connects TRBV6-6 to TRBJ1-6, with 9 bases matching TRBD1. Germline trimming cut 11 bases from V and 8 bases from J; bases unmatched to any gene: 10. In germline, CDR1 is MNHNY, CDR2 SVGAGI (reference sequence). There are 14 residues in the CDR3.

This clonotype has at least ten counts. This chain links TRBV5-4 with TRBJ1-2; D unresolved. Looked up from germline, CDR1 is SGHNT and CDR2 is YYREEE (reference sequence). The CDR3 loop spans 14 amino acids. Trimming left V 5 bases short and J 4 bases short, with 15 bases between. In DNA form, the CDR3 reads TGTGCCAGCAGTCAAACAGAGATCAGCTATGGCTACACCTTC. Translated, it gives CASSQTEISYGYTF.

This clonotype was seen more than once but under ten times. V gene TRBV29-1 combines with J gene TRBJ2-7; D unresolved. The CDR3 has 13 residues. Germline values: CDR1 SQVTM, CDR2 ANQGSEA. Trimming pared 4 bases from V and 3 bases from J, leaving 13 bases between. The CDR3 here is CSVAESEYYEQYF. The CDR3 DNA is TGCAGCGTTGCTGAAAGTGAATACTACGAGCAGTACTTC.

The chain employs TRBV29-1 and TRBJ2-5; 9 nucleotides line up with TRBD1. The CDR3 loop spans 12 amino acids. With V trimmed by 7 bases and J by 5 bases, 5 bases remained unmatched. Germline CDR1 SQVTM, CDR2 ANQGSEA. The CDR3 protein is CSAIQGAETQYF. The CDR3 region has the DNA TGCAGCGCCATACAGGGGGCGGAGACCCAGTACTTC.

This clonotype was counted at least ten times. The genes are TRBV11-2 and TRBJ1-6, with D perhaps TRBD1 (6 bases). Germline CDR1 and CDR2: SGHAT and FQNNGV. The length of the CDR3 is 14 residues. V lost 7 bases, J lost 7 bases, and 14 bases lay in between. The CDR3 DNA follows: TGTGCCAGCACGCAGGGGACTTCCAATTCACCCCTCCACTTT. This gives the protein CASTQGTSNSPLHF.

There are many counts of this clonotype. The chain employs TRBV12-3 or TRBV12-4 and TRBJ2-5; D assignment may be TRBD1 or TRBD2 (5 bases each). The CDR3 is 13 residues long. Trimming took 2 bases from V and 5 from J, leaving 9 bases between them. This CDR3 reads CASSLRGGETQYF. CDR3 nucleotides: TGTGCCAGCAGTTTACGGGGCGGCGAGACCCAGTACTTC.

This rearrangement joins TRBV2 to TRBJ2-5, with TRBD1 identical over 7 bases. Germline values: CDR1 SNHLY, CDR2 FYNNEI. The J segment lost 3 bases and the V segment lost 8 bases, leaving 21 bases of the junction unmatched. This CDR3 is built from 18 residues. CDR3 sequence (DNA): TGTGCCAGCCTCGAAAACCTCAGGGGGAATTTCCCGAAAGAGACCCAGTACTTC. Translating it yields CASLENLRGNFPKETQYF.

This clonotype was observed a few times. The V and J genes are TRBV6-6 and TRBJ1-2; D is uncertain. This CDR3 has 12 amino acids. In germline, CDR1 is MNHNY, CDR2 SVGAGI (reference sequence). Trimming cost V 7 bases and J 4 bases, with 10 bases left between them. The CDR3 DNA sequence: TGTGCCAGCAAGGGAGGGATCTATGGCTACACCTTC. Residues: CASKGGIYGYTF.

This clonotype was counted between two and nine times. The chain employs TRBV5-1 and TRBJ2-2; TRBD2 aligns across 14 bases. The CDR3 spans 16 residues. The germline CDR1 and CDR2 sequences are SGHRS and YFSETQ. Germline trimming cut 4 bases from V and 9 bases from J; bases unmatched to any gene: 8. In nucleotides, the CDR3 is TGCGCCAGCAGCCCAGGGACTAGCGGGAGCTTCTGGGAGCTGTTTTTT. This encodes CASSPGTSGSFWELFF.

This clonotype has ten or more counts. This chain uses TRBV12-3 or TRBV12-4 with TRBJ2-7; tentative D call: TRBD2 (6 bases). This CDR3 is built from 13 residues. V lost 6 bases, J lost 5 bases, and 14 bases lay in between. The CDR3 coding sequence is TGTGCCAGCAGCCTCGGGACTCTCGACGAGCAGTACTTC. Amino acids: CASSLGTLDEQYF.

This chain joins TRBV6-5 and TRBJ1-1; D unclear. Trimming removed 8 bases from V and 2 bases from J, with 6 bases in between. Germline lookup yields CDR1 MNHEY and CDR2 SVGAGI. This CDR3 has 11 residues. In DNA form, the CDR3 reads TGTGCCAGCCGAAGCAACACTGAAGCTTTCTTT. Its translation is CASRSNTEAFF.

The gene calls are TRBV20-1 and TRBJ2-1, with 7 bases aligning to TRBD2. In germline, CDR1 is DFQATT, CDR2 SNEGSKA (reference sequence). Trimming cost V 1 base and J 2 bases; bases outside gene matches: 8. This CDR3 is built from 16 residues. The CDR3 sequence: CSARVPGGGAYNEQFF. CDR3 nucleotides: TGCAGTGCTAGAGTGCCAGGCGGGGGAGCCTACAATGAGCAGTTCTTC.

This clonotype was seen a handful of times. V usage is TRBV7-8 and J usage is TRBJ2-7; D gene ambiguous. Germline V gene data show CDR1 as SGHVS and CDR2 as FQNEAQ. The CDR3 is made up of 14 amino acids. Trimming cost V 1 base and J 6 bases, with 13 bases left between them. The CDR3 region has the DNA TGTGCCAGCAGCTTAGGTCGGCAAACTCCCGAGCAGTACTTC. Translation: CASSLGRQTPEQYF. The entire variable domain, with the rest obtained from reference TRBV7-8 and TRBJ2-7, is as follows: GAGVSQSPRYKVAKRGQDVALRCDPISGHVSLFWYQQALGQGPEFLTYFQNEAQLDKSGLPSDRFFAERPEGSVSTLKIQRTQQEDSAVYLCASSLGRQTPEQYFGPGTRLTVT.

CDR3 bases: TGTGCCAGCAGCCCCGTTCCCGTTGGTTCACCCCTCCACTTT. The encoded protein is CASSPVPVGSPLHF. This chain joins TRBV3-1 and TRBJ1-6; no firm D call. Trimming stripped 4 bases from V and 9 bases from J, with 13 bases between. There are 14 residues in the CDR3. CDR1 is LGHDT and CDR2 is YNNKEL in the germline V gene (reference sequence). The variable domain in full, completed from reference TRBV3-1 and TRBJ1-6, reads DTAVSQTPKYLVTQMGNDKSIKCEQNLGHDTMYWYKQDSKKFLKIMFSYNNKELIINETVPNRFSPKSPDKAHLNLHINSLELGDSAVYFCASSPVPVGSPLHFGNGTRLTVT.

This chain uses TRBV6-1 with TRBJ2-5, with D hard to call. Germline lookup yields CDR1 MNHNS and CDR2 SASEGT. The CDR3 contains 14 residues. V lost 6 bases to trimming and J lost 5 bases, with 16 bases between them. For the CDR3, the DNA is TGTGCCAGCAGCCCTCGACCTCGCCCCGAGACCCAGTACTTC. This encodes CASSPRPRPETQYF.

This clonotype was found once. The rearrangement joins TRBV29-1 to TRBJ1-1; D is perhaps TRBD1 (5 bases). This CDR3 has 15 amino acids. The germline CDR1 and CDR2 sequences are SQVTM and ANQGSEA. Trimming took off 3 bases at V and 2 bases at J, with 16 bases between the two ends. Written as DNA, the CDR3 is TGCAGCGTTGACCAACTCGGGACCGTAAACACTGAAGCTTTCTTT. This gives the protein CSVDQLGTVNTEAFF.

A few counts support this clonotype. The rearrangement uses TRBV29-1 and TRBJ1-1; D not certain. V lost 8 bases and J lost 2, with 15 bases in between. The CDR3 spans 13 residues. Germline loops: CDR1 SQVTM, CDR2 ANQGSEA. Here the CDR3 DNA reads TGCAGCACTAACGACCGACCAAACACTGAAGCTTTCTTT. Its translation is CSTNDRPNTEAFF.

This clonotype turned up a few times. The genes are TRBV7-3 and TRBJ2-3; 11 bases line up with TRBD2. Germline-derived CDR1 and CDR2 are SGHTA and FQGTGA. CDR3 length equals 20 residues. The junction had 14 bases not matched to a gene; V was cut back by 1 base and J by 2 bases. Written as DNA, the CDR3 is TGTGCCAGCAGCTTAAAGGGGACTAGCGGCTACCGGACCTCCACAGATACGCAGTATTTT. It yields the protein CASSLKGTSGYRTSTDTQYF.

This clonotype was counted at least ten times. V gene TRBV19 combines with J gene TRBJ2-1, with 7 positions matching TRBD1. Germline loops: CDR1 LNHDA, CDR2 SQIVND (reference sequence). The ends lost 4 bases at V and 5 bases at J; junction bases unmatched: 8. This CDR3 spans 15 amino acids. The CDR3 reads CASSKGGQANNEQFF. The CDR3 DNA sequence: TGTGCCAGTAGTAAGGGTGGACAGGCTAACAATGAGCAGTTCTTC.

In this sample, this clonotype turned up many times. The chain links TRBV12-3 or TRBV12-4 to TRBJ2-5, with D unclear. This CDR3 comprises 12 residues. V was clipped by 1 base and J by 5 bases, with 5 bases between them. The CDR3 region is CASSLVSETQYF. The CDR3 coding sequence is TGTGCCAGCAGTTTAGTTTCCGAGACCCAGTACTTC.